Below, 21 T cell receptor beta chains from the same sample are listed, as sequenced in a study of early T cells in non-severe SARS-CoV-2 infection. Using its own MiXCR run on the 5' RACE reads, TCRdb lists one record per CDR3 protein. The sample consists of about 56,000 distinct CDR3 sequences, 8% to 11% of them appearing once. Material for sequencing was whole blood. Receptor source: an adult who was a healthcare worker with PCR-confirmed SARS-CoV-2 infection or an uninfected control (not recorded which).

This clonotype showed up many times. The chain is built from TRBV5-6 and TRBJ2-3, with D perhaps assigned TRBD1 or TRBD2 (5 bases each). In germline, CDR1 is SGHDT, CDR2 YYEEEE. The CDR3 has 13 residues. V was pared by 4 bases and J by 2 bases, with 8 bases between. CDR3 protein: CASSPGPTDTQYF. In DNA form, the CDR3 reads TGTGCCAGCAGCCCGGGACCCACAGATACGCAGTATTTT.

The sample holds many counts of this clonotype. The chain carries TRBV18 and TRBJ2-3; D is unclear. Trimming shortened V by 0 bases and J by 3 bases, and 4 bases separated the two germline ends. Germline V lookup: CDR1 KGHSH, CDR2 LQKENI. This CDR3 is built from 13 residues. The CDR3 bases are TGTGCCAGCTCACCACCAGGGACAGATACGCAGTATTTT. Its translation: CASSPPGTDTQYF.

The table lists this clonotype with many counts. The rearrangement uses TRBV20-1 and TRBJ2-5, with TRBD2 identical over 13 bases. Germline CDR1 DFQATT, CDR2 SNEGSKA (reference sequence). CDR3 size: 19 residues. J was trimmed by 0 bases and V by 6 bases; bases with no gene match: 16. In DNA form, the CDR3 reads TGCAGTGCCATGGGGGCCACTAGCGGGAGGGCCCCGTACCAAGAGACCCAGTACTTC. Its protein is CSAMGATSGRAPYQETQYF.

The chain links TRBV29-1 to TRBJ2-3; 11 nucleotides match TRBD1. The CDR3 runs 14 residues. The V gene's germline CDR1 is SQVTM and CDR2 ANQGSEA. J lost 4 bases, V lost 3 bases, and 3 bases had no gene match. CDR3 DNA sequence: TGCAGCGTTGATGGGACAGGGGGTTCAGATACGCAGTATTTT. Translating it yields CSVDGTGGSDTQYF.

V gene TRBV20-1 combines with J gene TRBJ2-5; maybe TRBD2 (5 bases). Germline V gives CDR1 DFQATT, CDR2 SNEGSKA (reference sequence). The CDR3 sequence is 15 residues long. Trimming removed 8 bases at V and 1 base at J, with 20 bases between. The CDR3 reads CSSTPLAASQETQYF. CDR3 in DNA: TGCAGTAGTACCCCGCTAGCAGCGTCCCAAGAGACCCAGTACTTC.

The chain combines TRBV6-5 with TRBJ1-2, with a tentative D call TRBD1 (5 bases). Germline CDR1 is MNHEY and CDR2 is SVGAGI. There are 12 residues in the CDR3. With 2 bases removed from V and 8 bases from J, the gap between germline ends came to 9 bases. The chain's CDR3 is CASSYAGDGYTF. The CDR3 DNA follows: TGTGCCAGCAGTTACGCCGGGGACGGCTACACCTTC.

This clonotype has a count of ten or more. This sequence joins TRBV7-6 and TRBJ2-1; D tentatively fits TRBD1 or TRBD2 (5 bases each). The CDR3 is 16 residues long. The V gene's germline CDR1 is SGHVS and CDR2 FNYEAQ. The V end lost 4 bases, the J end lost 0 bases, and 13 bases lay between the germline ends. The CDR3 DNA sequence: TGTGCCAGCAGCTCTCCGGGACGAAGCTCCTACAATGAGCAGTTCTTC. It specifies CASSSPGRSSYNEQFF.

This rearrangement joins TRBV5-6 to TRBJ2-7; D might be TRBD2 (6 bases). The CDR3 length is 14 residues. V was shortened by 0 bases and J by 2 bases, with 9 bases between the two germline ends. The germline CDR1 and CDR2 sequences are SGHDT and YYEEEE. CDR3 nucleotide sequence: TGTGCCAGCAGCTTGGGACTAGAGCCCTACGAGCAGTACTTC. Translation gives CASSLGLEPYEQYF.

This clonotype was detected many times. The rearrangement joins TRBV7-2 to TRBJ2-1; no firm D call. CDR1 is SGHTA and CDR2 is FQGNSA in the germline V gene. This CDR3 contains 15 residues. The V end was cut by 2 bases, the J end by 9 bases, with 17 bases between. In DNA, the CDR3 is TGTGCCAGCAGCTTAAATGGGCTGTTGGGGTTTGAGCAGTTCTTC. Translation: CASSLNGLLGFEQFF. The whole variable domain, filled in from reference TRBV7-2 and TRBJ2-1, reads GAGVSQSPSNKVTEKGKDVELRCDPISGHTALYWYRQSLGQGLEFLIYFQGNSAPDKSGLPSDRFSAERTGGSVSTLTIQRTQQEDSAVYLCASSLNGLLGFEQFFGPGTRLTVL.

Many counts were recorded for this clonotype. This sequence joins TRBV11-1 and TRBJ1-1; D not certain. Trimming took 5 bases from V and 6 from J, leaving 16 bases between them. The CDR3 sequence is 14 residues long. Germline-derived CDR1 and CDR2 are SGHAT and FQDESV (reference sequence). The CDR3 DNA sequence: TGTGCCAGCAGCCCACGCCTGATAGGGCCTGAAGCTTTCTTT. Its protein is CASSPRLIGPEAFF. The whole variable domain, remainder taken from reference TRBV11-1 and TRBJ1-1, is EAEVAQSPRYKITEKSQAVAFWCDPISGHATLYWYRQILGQGPELLVQFQDESVVDDSQLPKDRFSAERLKGVDSTLKIQPAELGDSAMYLCASSPRLIGPEAFFGQGTRLTVV.

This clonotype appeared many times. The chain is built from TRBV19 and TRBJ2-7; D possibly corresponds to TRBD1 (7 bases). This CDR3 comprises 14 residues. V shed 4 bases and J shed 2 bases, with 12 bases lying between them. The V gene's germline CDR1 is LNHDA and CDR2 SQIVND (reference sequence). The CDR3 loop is CASSRRDSPYEQYF. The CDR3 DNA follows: TGTGCCAGTAGTAGGCGGGACAGCCCCTACGAGCAGTACTTC.

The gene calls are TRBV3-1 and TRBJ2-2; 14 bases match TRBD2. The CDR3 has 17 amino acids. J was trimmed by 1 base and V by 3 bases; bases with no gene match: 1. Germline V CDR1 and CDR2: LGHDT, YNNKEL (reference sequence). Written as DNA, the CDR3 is TGTGCCAGCAGCCAGGGACTAGCGGGAGTGAACACCGGGGAGCTGTTTTTT. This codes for CASSQGLAGVNTGELFF.

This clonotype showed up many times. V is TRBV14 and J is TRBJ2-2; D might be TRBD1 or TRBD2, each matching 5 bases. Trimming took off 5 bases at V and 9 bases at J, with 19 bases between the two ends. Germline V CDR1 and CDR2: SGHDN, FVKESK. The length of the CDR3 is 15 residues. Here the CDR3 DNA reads TGTGCCAGCAGCAACAATCCCGGGACGGGGAGGGAGCTGTTTTTT. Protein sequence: CASSNNPGTGRELFF.

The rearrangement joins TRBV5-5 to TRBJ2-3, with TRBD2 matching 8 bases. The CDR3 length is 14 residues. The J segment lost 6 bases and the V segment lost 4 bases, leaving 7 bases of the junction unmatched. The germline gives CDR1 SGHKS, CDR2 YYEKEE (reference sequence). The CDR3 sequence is CASSTGLDYDTQYF. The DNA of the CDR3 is TGTGCCAGCAGCACGGGACTAGATTATGATACGCAGTATTTT.

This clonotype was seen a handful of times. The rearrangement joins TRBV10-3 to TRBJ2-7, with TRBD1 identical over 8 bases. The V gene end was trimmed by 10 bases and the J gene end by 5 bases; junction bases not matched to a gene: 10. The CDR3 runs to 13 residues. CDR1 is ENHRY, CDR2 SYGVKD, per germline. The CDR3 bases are TGTGCCACCGAGGACAGGGCTCGGAACGAGCAGTACTTC. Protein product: CATEDRARNEQYF.

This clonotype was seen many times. CDR3 DNA: TGTGCCAGTAGTATCGATTGGGATCCCCACGAGCAGTACTTC. It is translated as CASSIDWDPHEQYF. This chain joins TRBV19 and TRBJ2-7; D gene uncertain. The CDR3 extends over 14 amino acids. With 3 bases removed from V and 5 bases from J, the gap between germline ends came to 14 bases. CDR1 and CDR2 (germline): LNHDA, SQIVND (reference sequence). The full variable domain, its missing parts supplied by reference TRBV19 and TRBJ2-7, is DGGITQSPKYLFRKEGQNVTLSCEQNLNHDAMYWYRQDPGQGLRLIYYSQIVNDFQKGDIAEGYSVSREKKESFPLTVTSAQKNPTAFYLCASSIDWDPHEQYFGPGTRLTVT.

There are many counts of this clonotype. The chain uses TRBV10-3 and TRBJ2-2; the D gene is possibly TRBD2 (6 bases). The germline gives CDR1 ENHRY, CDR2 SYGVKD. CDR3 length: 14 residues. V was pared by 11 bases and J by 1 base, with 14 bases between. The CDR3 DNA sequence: TGTGCCGCGAGCGGGTCAAAGAACACCGGGGAGCTGTTTTTT. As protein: CAASGSKNTGELFF.

CDR3 sequence: CASSPGGTGNTIYF. The CDR3 coding sequence is TGCGCCAGCAGCCCAGGGGGCACTGGAAACACCATATATTTT. The chain couples TRBV5-1 to TRBJ1-3; 8 bases are shared with TRBD1. V lost 4 bases, J lost 2 bases, and 2 bases stayed unmatched. This CDR3 is 14 amino acids long. The germline gives CDR1 SGHRS, CDR2 YFSETQ.

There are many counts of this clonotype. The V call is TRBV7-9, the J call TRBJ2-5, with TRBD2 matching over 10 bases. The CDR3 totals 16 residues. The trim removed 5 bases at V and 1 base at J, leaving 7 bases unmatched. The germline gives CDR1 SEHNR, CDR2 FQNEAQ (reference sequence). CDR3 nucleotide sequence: TGTGCCAGCAGCCCCATCAGGACTAGCGGCCAAGAGACCCAGTACTTC. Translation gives CASSPIRTSGQETQYF. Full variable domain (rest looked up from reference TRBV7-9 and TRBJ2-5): DTGVSQNPRHKITKRGQNVTFRCDPISEHNRLYWYRQTLGQGPEFLTYFQNEAQLEKSRLLSDRFSAERPKGSFSTLEIQRTEQGDSAMYLCASSPIRTSGQETQYFGPGTRLLVL.

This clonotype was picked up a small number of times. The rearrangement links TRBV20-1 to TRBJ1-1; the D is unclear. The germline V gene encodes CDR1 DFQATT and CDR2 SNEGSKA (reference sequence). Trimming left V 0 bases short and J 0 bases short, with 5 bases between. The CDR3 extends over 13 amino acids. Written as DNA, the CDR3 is TGCAGTGCTAGAGACGGATTGAACACTGAAGCTTTCTTT. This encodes CSARDGLNTEAFF.

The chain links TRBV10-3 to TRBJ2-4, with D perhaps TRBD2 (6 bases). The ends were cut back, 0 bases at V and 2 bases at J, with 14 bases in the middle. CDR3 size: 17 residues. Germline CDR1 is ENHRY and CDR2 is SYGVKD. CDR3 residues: CAISESMDGGSKNIQYF. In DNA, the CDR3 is TGTGCCATCAGTGAGTCGATGGATGGGGGGTCCAAAAACATTCAGTACTTC.